A single sample is the source of the 10 T cell receptor beta chains below, sequenced in a study of tissue T cells after allogeneic stem cell transplantation. Profiling relied on immunoSEQ multiplex PCR, and the TCRdb table lists in-frame clones only, not all of them. The table records 40,000 to 60,000 clones, 65% to 80% of them present only once. Specimen: sorted cells pooled from one or two spleens. Receptors were obtained from a pool of C57BL/6 mice in good health.

This clone was counted between two and nine times. Any gene name here is a mouse gene name. Read sequence stops 1 residue before the CDR3 end, and the germline J gene provides the missing end. This rearrangement joins TRBV24 to TRBJ2-4; the match to TRBD1 covers 7 bases. This CDR3 has 15 residues. Trimming took 4 bases from V and 0 from J; bases not matched to a gene: 4. The germline V gene encodes CDR1 KGHTA and CDR2 FRNEEI. The DNA read from the CDR3 is TGTGCCAGCAGTCCACAGGGGAGAAGTCAAAACACCTTGTAC. This encodes CASSPQGRSQNTLY. The CDR3 as a whole reads CASSPQGRSQNTLYF.

To note about this clone: Mouse names are used for the genes. The sequenced fragment ends 1 residue before the CDR3 boundary, so the rest is inferred from the germline J gene. The rearrangement links TRBV2 to TRBJ2-5, with D unclear. This CDR3 is built from 14 residues. Germline-derived CDR1 and CDR2 are LGHNA and YSYQKL. V lost 1 base to trimming and J lost 2 bases, with 7 bases between them. CDR3 sequence: CASSQGRFQDTQYF. The sequenced part of the CDR3 DNA is TGTGCCAGCAGCCAAGGACGGTTCCAAGACACCCAGTAC.

As to this clone: Mouse gene names and germline throughout. Read data end 1 residue before the CDR3 end; the end is taken from the germline J gene. The chain uses TRBV13-2 and TRBJ2-4; 7 bases agree with TRBD2. V shed 0 bases, J shed 5 bases, and the junction held 0 bases outside the gene matches. The germline CDR1 and CDR2 sequences are NNHNN and SYGAGS (reference sequence). CDR3 length: 13 amino acids. Partial CDR3 DNA: TGTGCCAGCGGTGATGGGGGGGGAAACACCTTGTAC. Amino acids: CASGDGGGNTLY. The whole CDR3 is CASGDGGGNTLYF.

With respect to this clone: The gene symbols are mouse symbols. The CDR3 is cut off 1 residue early in the read; its end comes from the germline J gene. The V gene is TRBV2, the J gene TRBJ2-3, with D unresolved. The V and J ends lost 0 bases and 0 bases respectively, with 4 bases between them. The CDR3 runs 14 residues. Germline-derived CDR1 and CDR2 are LGHNA and YSYQKL. The part of the CDR3 DNA that was read is TGTGCCAGCAGCCAAGACACTAGTGCAGAAACGCTGTAT. Translating it yields CASSQDTSAETLY. The entire CDR3 protein is CASSQDTSAETLYF.

Note on this clone: Gene names and germline match the mouse. CDR3 DNA (partial): TGTGCCTGGAGTCTGGGGGGGCGCGCTGAGCAGTTC. Its translation is CAWSLGGRAEQF. The entire CDR3 sequence reads CAWSLGGRAEQFF. This sequence joins TRBV31 and TRBJ2-1; 8 nucleotides line up with TRBD2. The CDR3 end lies 1 residue beyond the end of the read and is filled in from the germline J gene. CDR1 is GKSSPN and CDR2 is SITVG in the germline V gene. V was clipped by 0 bases and J by 7 bases; unmatched bases: 2. The CDR3 is 13 amino acids.

This clone was observed a single time. Gene names are the mouse ones. From the germline J gene comes the end of the CDR3, since the read stops 1 residue before it. The chain links TRBV20 to TRBJ2-1; 7 bases are a match to TRBD1. CDR1 is GFQATS, CDR2 STVNSAI, per germline. This CDR3 has 14 amino acids. After removal of 3 bases from V and 2 bases from J, the junction contained 4 bases not matched to a gene. The CDR3 spells CGARQGKDYAEQFF. Incomplete CDR3 DNA: TGTGGTGCTAGACAGGGGAAGGACTATGCTGAGCAGTTC.

A remark on this clone: The genes and germline here are from mouse. Coverage ceases 1 residue before the CDR3 finishes, and the germline J gene fills in the end. The chain has TRBV16 and TRBJ2-5, with TRBD1 identical over 7 bases. Per germline, CDR1 SGHSA and CDR2 FRNQAP. J lost 6 bases, V lost 1 base, and 7 bases had no gene match. This CDR3 contains 15 residues. CDR3 in amino acids: CASSLVPTGVDTQYF. The DNA read from the CDR3 is TGTGCAAGCAGCTTAGTACCTACAGGGGTTGACACCCAGTAC.

This clone was counted between two and nine times. These gene names are mouse names. The CDR3 end lies 1 residue beyond the end of the read and is filled in from the germline J gene. The V and J genes are TRBV12-2 and TRBJ2-7; 9 bases line up with TRBD2. This CDR3 contains 16 residues. V lost 4 bases, J lost 0 bases, and 9 bases stayed unmatched. Germline V gene lookup returns CDR1 SGHLS and CDR2 HYDKME. CDR3 DNA (partial): TGTGCCAGCTCCCTAGCTGGGGGGGTGAGCTCCTATGAACAGTAC. Protein sequence: CASSLAGGVSSYEQY. The whole CDR3 sequence reads CASSLAGGVSSYEQYF.

Concerning this clone itself: The genes and germline here are from mouse. The read ends 1 residue shy of where the CDR3 ends; the end is completed using the germline J gene. The chain has TRBV13-2 and TRBJ1-2, with D maybe TRBD1 (6 bases). Trimming took 2 bases from V and 2 from J, leaving 7 bases between them. The CDR3 is made up of 13 amino acids. The germline V gene encodes CDR1 NNHNN and CDR2 SYGAGS (reference sequence). CDR3 sequence: CASGEGQNSDYTF. The CDR3 DNA, read in part, is TGTGCCAGCGGTGAAGGACAGAACTCCGACTACACC.

Remarks on this clone: Genes here carry mouse names. The sequence runs out 1 residue before the end of the CDR3; the remainder is reconstructed from the germline J gene. The chain joins TRBV13-1 to TRBJ2-7, with 14 bases fitting TRBD2. The J segment lost 7 bases and the V segment lost 5 bases, leaving 8 bases of the junction unmatched. The CDR3 loop spans 15 amino acids. The germline V gene encodes CDR1 NSHNY and CDR2 SYGAGN. The DNA read from the CDR3 is TGTGCCAGCAGGACCGGGACTGGGGGGGCGCGAGAACAGTAC. Translated: CASRTGTGGAREQY. The entire CDR3 sequence reads CASRTGTGGAREQYF.